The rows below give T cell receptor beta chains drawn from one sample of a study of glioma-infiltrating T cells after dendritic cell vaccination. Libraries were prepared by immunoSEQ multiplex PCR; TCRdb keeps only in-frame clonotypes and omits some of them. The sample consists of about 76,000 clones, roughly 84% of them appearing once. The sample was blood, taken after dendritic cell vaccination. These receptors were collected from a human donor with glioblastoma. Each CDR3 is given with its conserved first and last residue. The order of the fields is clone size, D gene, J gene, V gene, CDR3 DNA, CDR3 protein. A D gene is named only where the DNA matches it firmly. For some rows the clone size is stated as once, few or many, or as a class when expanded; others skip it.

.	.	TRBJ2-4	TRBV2	TGTGCCAGCGGGGGGTATCCCGGCGGAGAAAAAGCCAAAAACATTCAGTACTTC	CASGGYPGGEKAKNIQYF
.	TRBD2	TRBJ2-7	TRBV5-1	TGCGCCAGCAGCTTGGGGGGGACTAGCGTCTACGAGCAGTACTTC	CASSLGGTSVYEQYF
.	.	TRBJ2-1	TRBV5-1	TGCGCCAGCAGCTTGGCCACAGCACGTGAGCAGTTCTTC	CASSLATAREQFF
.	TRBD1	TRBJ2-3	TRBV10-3	TGTGCCATCAGTGATGGACAGGGCTACACAGATACGCAGTATTTT	CAISDGQGYTDTQYF
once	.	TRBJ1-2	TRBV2	TGCGCCAGCAGTGAAGAGGGGACAAGTAACTATGGCTACACCTTC	CASSEEGTSNYGYTF
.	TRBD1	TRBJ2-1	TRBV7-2	TGTGCCAGCAGCCCCGGGACAGGGGCCTACAATGAGCAGTTCTTC	CASSPGTGAYNEQFF
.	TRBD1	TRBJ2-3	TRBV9	TGTGCCAGCAGCGCGGGACAGGGCACAGATACGCAGTATTTT	CASSAGQGTDTQYF
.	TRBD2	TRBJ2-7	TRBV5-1	TGCGCCAGCAGCTTGACTAGCGGGAGTTACGAGCAGTACTTC	CASSLTSGSYEQYF
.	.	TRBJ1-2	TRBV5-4	TGTGCCAGCAGCTTGGAGTCCAGGCTGGACTATGGCTACACCTTC	CASSLESRLDYGYTF
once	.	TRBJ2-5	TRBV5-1	TGCGCCAGCAGCTTGGACAGCCAAGAGACCCAGTACTTC	CASSLDSQETQYF
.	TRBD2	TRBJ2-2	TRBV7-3	TGTGCCAGCAGAGCGGGAAGTCTAGTTACCGGGGAGCTGTTTTTT	CASRAGSLVTGELFF
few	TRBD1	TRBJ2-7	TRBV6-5	TGTGCCAGCAGTTACGGGGGACAGATTTACGAGCAGTACTTC	CASSYGGQIYEQYF
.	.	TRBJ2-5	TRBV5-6	TGTGCCAGCAGCGAGGACAGTCCCCATAAGCCCCAGTACTTC	CASSEDSPHKPQYF
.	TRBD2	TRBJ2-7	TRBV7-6	TGTGCCAGCAGCTTAGGGTCAGGTCTAGCGGGAAACTACGAGCAGTACTTC	CASSLGSGLAGNYEQYF
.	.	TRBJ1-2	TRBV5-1	TGCGCCAGCAGCCCGGTGACAGGTGACTATGGCTACACCTTC	CASSPVTGDYGYTF
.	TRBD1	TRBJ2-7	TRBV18	TGTGCCAGCTCACGTGAGGGGGCGGGCGAGCAGTACTTC	CASSREGAGEQYF
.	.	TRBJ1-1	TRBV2	TGTGCCAGCAGTATAACAGGATTCACTGAAGCTTTCTTT	CASSITGFTEAFF
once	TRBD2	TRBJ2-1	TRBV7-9	TGTGCCAGCAGCCAAGTCGCTAGCGGGAGGATCGGTGAGCAGTTCTTC	CASSQVASGRIGEQFF
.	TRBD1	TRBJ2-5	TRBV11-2	TGTGCCAGCAGCTACGACAGGGCCGAAGCCCAGTACTTC	CASSYDRAEAQYF
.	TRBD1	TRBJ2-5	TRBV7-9	TGTGCCAGCAGCTTAAGGGACAGGGGGAGGGGGGAGACCCAGTACTTC	CASSLRDRGRGETQYF
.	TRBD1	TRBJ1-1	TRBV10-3	TGTGCCATCAGGGTTGACAGGGACACTGAAGCTTTCTTT	CAIRVDRDTEAFF
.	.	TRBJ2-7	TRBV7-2	TGTGCCAGCAGCTTAGGCAGGGGTCCGTACGAGCAGTACTTC	CASSLGRGPYEQYF
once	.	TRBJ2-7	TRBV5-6	TGTGCCAGCAGCCCACGAGCAGGGACCTACGAGCAGTACTTC	CASSPRAGTYEQYF
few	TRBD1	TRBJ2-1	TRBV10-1	TGCGCCAGCAGCCCGACAGGGTACAATGAGCAGTTCTTC	CASSPTGYNEQFF
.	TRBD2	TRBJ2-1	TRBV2	TGTGCCAGCACTCTCGGGCTAGCGGGAAACAATGAGCAGTTCTTC	CASTLGLAGNNEQFF
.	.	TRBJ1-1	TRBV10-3	TGTGCCATCAGTGAAATGTTTATGAACACTGAAGCTTTCTTT	CAISEMFMNTEAFF
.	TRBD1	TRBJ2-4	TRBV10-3	TGTGCCATCAGGGGGGACAGGGGAGGGGACATTCAGTACTTC	CAIRGDRGGDIQYF
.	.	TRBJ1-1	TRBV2	TGTGCCAGCAGTGGGGGAGGGACTTTGAACACTGAAGCTTTCTTT	CASSGGGTLNTEAFF
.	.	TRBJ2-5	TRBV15	TGTGCCACCAGCAGAGATCTGCCGAGAGAGACCCAGTACTTC	CATSRDLPRETQYF
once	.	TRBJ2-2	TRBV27	TGTGCCAGCAGTTTAGGAGCTTACTCGAGCGGGGAGCTGTTTTTT	CASSLGAYSSGELFF
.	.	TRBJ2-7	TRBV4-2	TGTGCCAGCAGCCAAGAAGCTTACGAGCAGTACTTC	CASSQEAYEQYF
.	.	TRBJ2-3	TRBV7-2	TGTGCCAGCAGCTTAGGGGGAGTAGGGACAGATACGCAGTATTTT	CASSLGGVGTDTQYF
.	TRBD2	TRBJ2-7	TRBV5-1	TGCGCCAGCAGCTTAGCCGGGGGGGGTTACGAGCAGTACTTC	CASSLAGGGYEQYF
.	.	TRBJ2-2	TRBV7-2	TGTGCCAGCAGCCCTAGACCCACCGGGGAGCTGTTTTTT	CASSPRPTGELFF
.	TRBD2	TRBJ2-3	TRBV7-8	TGTGCCAGCAGTCTCCGCGGGGACCGCTCGGGGGGGCTCACAGATACGCAGTATTTT	CASSLRGDRSGGLTDTQYF
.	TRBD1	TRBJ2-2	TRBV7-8	TGTGCCAGCAGCCGCACAGGGGGCAGGACCGGGGAGCTGTTTTTT	CASSRTGGRTGELFF
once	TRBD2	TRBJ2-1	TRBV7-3	TGTGCCAGCAGCTCCGCGGGACTATTGCACTACAATGAGCAGTTCTTC	CASSSAGLLHYNEQFF
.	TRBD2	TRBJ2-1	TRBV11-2	TGTGCCAGCAGCACGACTAGCACGTATGAGCAGTTCTTC	CASSTTSTYEQFF
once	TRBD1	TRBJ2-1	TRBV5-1	TGCGCCAGCAGCGCAAATTCCGGGACAGCTTACAATGAGCAGTTCTTC	CASSANSGTAYNEQFF
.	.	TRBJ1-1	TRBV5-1	TGCGCCAGCAGCTTGGGATCGGGAGTGAACACTGAAGCTTTCTTT	CASSLGSGVNTEAFF
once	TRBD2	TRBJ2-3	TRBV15	TGTGCCACCAGCCGGGGGGGCACAGATACGCAGTATTTT	CATSRGGTDTQYF
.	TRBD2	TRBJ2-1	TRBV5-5	TGTGCCAGCAGCGCTGGACTAGCGGGGGTCAACAATGAGCAGTTCTTC	CASSAGLAGVNNEQFF
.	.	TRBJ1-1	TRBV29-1	TGCAGCGTTGAAGAACATGGAGGGAACACTGAAGCTTTCTTT	CSVEEHGGNTEAFF
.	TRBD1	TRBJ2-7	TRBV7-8	TGTGCCAGCAGCCATCTCTTGGACAGGGAGTCCTACGAGCAGTACTTC	CASSHLLDRESYEQYF
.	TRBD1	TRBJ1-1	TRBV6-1	TGTGCCAGCAGGCCGACAGGGGTAGGTTTGGCTTTCTTT	CASRPTGVGLAFF
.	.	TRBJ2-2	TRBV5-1	TGCGCCAGCAGCACCGGGGAGCAGATTAGCGGGGAGCTGTTTTTT	CASSTGEQISGELFF
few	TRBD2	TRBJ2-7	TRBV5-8	TGTGCCAGCAGCTTGTTAGGGACTAGCGGCTACGAGCAGTACTTC	CASSLLGTSGYEQYF
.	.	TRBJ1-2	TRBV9	TGTGCCAGCAGCGCTGGAGGGGATTGGACTAACTATGGCTACACCTTC	CASSAGGDWTNYGYTF
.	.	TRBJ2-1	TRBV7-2	TGTGCCAGCAGTCAGATGACTCCTAACAATGAGCAGTTCTTC	CASSQMTPNNEQFF
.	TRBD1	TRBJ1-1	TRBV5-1	TGCGCCAGCAGCTCATCCGGGACAGGGTTTGAAGCTTTCTTT	CASSSSGTGFEAFF
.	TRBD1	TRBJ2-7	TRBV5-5	TGTGCCAGCACCCTCGGACAGGGGGCATCCTACGAGCAGTACTTC	CASTLGQGASYEQYF
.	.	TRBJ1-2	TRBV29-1	TGCAGCGTTGCCGACAGCGACCGCTATGGCTACACCTTC	CSVADSDRYGYTF
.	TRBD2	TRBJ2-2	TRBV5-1	TGCGCCAGCAGCTTACTAGCGGACCCCACCGGGGAGCTGTTTTTT	CASSLLADPTGELFF